Below are 5 T cell receptor beta chains sequenced from a single sample in a study of neurological immune-mediated disorders. A single record per CDR3 protein comes from TCRdb applying MiXCR to the 5' RACE reads. The sample lists around 130,000 distinct CDR3 sequences; about 3.2% were seen once. The source material was PBMCs. These receptors came from a woman aged 30 to 39 with multiple sclerosis.

A few counts support this clonotype. This chain links TRBV20-1 with TRBJ2-7; D is uncertain. With 3 bases removed from V and 0 bases from J, the gap between germline ends came to 15 bases. The CDR3 totals 15 residues. The germline CDR1 and CDR2 sequences are DFQATT and SNEGSKA (reference sequence). The CDR3 DNA sequence: TGCAGTGCTAGTGAGCTACCCCTTTTCTCCTACGAGCAGTACTTC. Residues: CSASELPLFSYEQYF.

This clonotype was recorded at least ten times. The chain employs TRBV20-1 and TRBJ1-2, with 7 bases identical to TRBD1. Germline V gene data show CDR1 as DFQATT and CDR2 as SNEGSKA (reference sequence). With 2 bases clipped from V and 4 bases from J, the junction kept 10 bases outside the gene matches. This CDR3 is built from 15 residues. The CDR3 sequence: CSARSDREVGYGYTF. The DNA for the CDR3 is TGCAGTGCTAGATCCGACAGGGAGGTGGGCTATGGCTACACCTTC.

This clonotype has a count of ten or more. This chain joins TRBV5-1 and TRBJ2-1; tentatively, D is TRBD2 (6 bases). The CDR3 has 12 amino acids. The germline V and J ends were trimmed by 5 bases and 3 bases, with 6 bases remaining between them. In germline, CDR1 is SGHRS, CDR2 YFSETQ. DNA of the CDR3: TGCGCCAGCAGGGAGGGCTACAATGAGCAGTTCTTC. Amino acid sequence: CASREGYNEQFF. The whole variable domain, remainder taken from reference TRBV5-1 and TRBJ2-1, is KAGVTQTPRYLIKTRGQQVTLSCSPISGHRSVSWYQQTPGQGLQFLFEYFSETQRNKGNFPGRFSGRQFSNSRSEMNVSTLELGDSALYLCASREGYNEQFFGPGTRLTVL.

This clonotype was counted at least ten times. This sequence joins TRBV5-1 and TRBJ2-5; tentative D call: TRBD2 (6 bases). Trimming removed 2 bases from V and 1 base from J, with 9 bases in between. CDR3 length equals 14 residues. The germline V gene encodes CDR1 SGHRS and CDR2 YFSETQ. CDR3 loop: CASSFRGTQETQYF. The CDR3 nucleotides read TGCGCCAGCAGCTTCCGGGGGACCCAAGAGACCCAGTACTTC.

This rearrangement joins TRBV10-2 to TRBJ2-1; 7 positions match TRBD2. CDR3 length: 14 amino acids. Trimming removed 6 bases from V and 7 bases from J; junction bases left unmatched: 9. Per germline, CDR1 WSHSY and CDR2 SAAADI. DNA of the CDR3: TGCGCCAGCAGGGATGGCGGGGGAAAGAATGAGCAGTTCTTC. Residues: CASRDGGGKNEQFF.